The next 16 T cell receptor beta chains were all read from a single sample in a study of PD-L1 blockade in urothelial cancer. Specified time point: pretreatment peripheral blood. Sequencing used immunoSEQ multiplex PCR; TCRdb keeps in-frame clones, though not all of them. The sample comprises tens of thousands of clones, about four fifths of which are singletons, and around 5.7% rests with the top ten. The input for sequencing was PBMCs, taken around atezolizumab (anti-PD-L1) treatment. The receptors stem from a man in his 70s with urothelial cancer.

This CDR3 reads CASSGGTGGYNEQFF. Here the CDR3 DNA reads TGTGCCAGCAGCGGGGGGACAGGGGGCTACAATGAGCAGTTCTTC. The gene calls are TRBV7-2 and TRBJ2-1, with 11 nucleotides matching TRBD1. The V gene's germline CDR1 is SGHTA and CDR2 FQGNSA. CDR3 length equals 15 residues. The trim removed 5 bases at V and 3 bases at J, leaving 3 bases unmatched.

The V gene is TRBV6-5, the J gene TRBJ1-2; D might be TRBD1 (5 bases). Deletions cut 0 bases from V and 5 bases from J, with 10 bases between. Germline V gene data show CDR1 as MNHEY and CDR2 as SVGAGI. This CDR3 contains 14 residues. The CDR3 DNA reads as TGTGCCAGCAGTTACTCGGGGCTGAGTTATGGCTACACCTTC. This gives the protein CASSYSGLSYGYTF.

The chain uses TRBV7-2 and TRBJ2-1; 8 nucleotides agree with TRBD2. Unmatched junction bases numbered 6, after V lost 0 bases and J lost 5 bases. Germline values: CDR1 SGHTA, CDR2 FQGNSA. This CDR3 has 16 amino acids. CDR3 loop: CASSLAPAGGNNEQFF. CDR3 sequence (DNA): TGTGCCAGCAGCTTAGCGCCCGCGGGGGGCAACAATGAGCAGTTCTTC.

This clone is labeled large. V usage is TRBV19 and J usage is TRBJ1-1; D is possibly TRBD1 (6 bases). The CDR3 runs 14 residues. Looked up from germline, CDR1 is LNHDA and CDR2 is SQIVND (reference sequence). V lost 1 base to trimming and J lost 1 base, with 7 bases between them. The CDR3 DNA follows: TGTGCCAGTAGTATAGCGACAGGGAACACTGAAGCTTTCTTT. It specifies CASSIATGNTEAFF.

The J gene is TRBJ1-2, the V gene TRBV30; 10 bases agree with TRBD1. V trimming: 2 bases; J trimming: 2 bases; junction bases outside the gene matches: 11. Per the germline V gene, CDR1 is GTSNPN and CDR2 is SVGIG (reference sequence). This CDR3 region has 17 residues. CDR3 in DNA: TGTGCCTGGAGTCCCCACCCGACAGGGGGCTGGAACTATGGCTACACCTTC. This translates into CAWSPHPTGGWNYGYTF.

The chain couples TRBV11-2 to TRBJ2-1; 9 nucleotides match TRBD2. With 4 bases clipped from V and 10 bases from J, the junction kept 11 bases outside the gene matches. The CDR3 is made up of 15 amino acids. Germline values: CDR1 SGHAT, CDR2 FQNNGV. The CDR3 is CASSSSGTSFGEQFF. CDR3 DNA sequence: TGTGCCAGCAGCTCTTCCGGGACTAGCTTTGGCGAGCAGTTCTTC.

The chain is built from TRBV4-1 and TRBJ2-7, with D uncertain. CDR1 MGHRA and CDR2 YSYEKL come from the germline V gene. This CDR3 has 15 amino acids. V was cut by 1 base and J by 0 bases, with 10 bases left in between. CDR3 in amino acids: CASSQGTDSSYEQYF. CDR3 coding DNA: TGCGCCAGCAGCCAAGGTACAGATAGCTCCTACGAGCAGTACTTC.

In its sample, this clone was seen once. The V call is TRBV6-1, the J call TRBJ1-2, with D possibly being TRBD1 (5 bases). The CDR3 length is 14 residues. The germline V gene has CDR1 MNHNS and CDR2 SASEGT. With 0 bases removed from V and 5 bases from J, the gap between germline ends came to 10 bases. The chain's CDR3 is CASSEADSRYGYTF. The CDR3 nucleotides read TGTGCCAGCAGTGAAGCTGACAGTAGATATGGCTACACCTTC.

This rearrangement joins TRBV2 to TRBJ2-1; 14 nucleotides line up with TRBD2. The CDR3 consists of 16 residues. Trimming cost V 3 bases and J 3 bases; bases outside gene matches: 1. Germline-derived CDR1 and CDR2 are SNHLY and FYNNEI. The DNA of the CDR3 is TGTGCCAGCAGTGAGGGACTAGCGGGAGACTACAATGAGCAGTTCTTC. This codes for CASSEGLAGDYNEQFF. The full variable domain, in which reference TRBV2 and TRBJ2-1 provide the parts outside the CDR3, is EPEVTQTPSHQVTQMGQEVILRCVPISNHLYFYWYRQILGQKVEFLVSFYNNEISEKSEIFDDQFSVERPDGSNFTLKIRSTKLEDSAMYFCASSEGLAGDYNEQFFGPGTRLTVL.

This sequence joins TRBV5-1 and TRBJ2-3; TRBD2 aligns across 14 bases. Germline trimming cut 3 bases from V and 1 base from J; bases unmatched to any gene: 4. The CDR3 has 17 residues. From germline, CDR1 is SGHRS and CDR2 YFSETQ. CDR3: CASSSGLAGVGTDTQYF. DNA of the CDR3: TGCGCCAGCAGCTCGGGACTAGCGGGGGTAGGCACAGATACGCAGTATTTT.

V usage is TRBV2 and J usage is TRBJ2-1; D is perhaps TRBD2 (5 bases). The germline CDR1 and CDR2 sequences are SNHLY and FYNNEI. The length of the CDR3 is 15 residues. V was cut by 1 base and J by 1 base, with 8 bases left in between. The CDR3 DNA sequence: TGTGCCAGCAGTGAAGGCGGGCCTTCCTACAATGAGCAGTTCTTC. This gives the protein CASSEGGPSYNEQFF.

The sample holds a few counts of this clone. The chain couples TRBV7-9 to TRBJ2-7, with D unresolved. From germline, CDR1 is SEHNR and CDR2 FQNEAQ (reference sequence). The CDR3 is 14 residues long. Trimming pared 1 base from V and 1 base from J, leaving 8 bases between. CDR3 sequence reads: CASSLDSLSYEQYF. CDR3 sequence (DNA): TGTGCCAGCAGCTTAGACAGCTTGTCCTACGAGCAGTACTTC. The full variable domain, its missing parts supplied by reference TRBV7-9 and TRBJ2-7, is DTGVSQNPRHKITKRGQNVTFRCDPISEHNRLYWYRQTLGQGPEFLTYFQNEAQLEKSRLLSDRFSAERPKGSFSTLEIQRTEQGDSAMYLCASSLDSLSYEQYFGPGTRLTVT.

This clone was seen once. CDR3 protein: CASSEGTAINTEAFF. The CDR3 coding sequence is TGCGCCAGCAGCGAGGGGACAGCTATTAACACTGAAGCTTTCTTT. V is TRBV5-1 and J is TRBJ1-1; 7 bases are shared with TRBD1. Germline V gene data show CDR1 as SGHRS and CDR2 as YFSETQ. The CDR3 runs 15 residues. V shed 4 bases and J 2 bases; nucleotides not matched to a gene: 8.

V and J are TRBV11-3 and TRBJ2-5; 10 nucleotides align to TRBD1. V was pared by 3 bases and J by 5 bases, with 15 bases of the junction left unmatched. Looked up from germline, CDR1 is SGHNT and CDR2 is YENEEA. The CDR3 is 18 residues long. The chain's CDR3 is CASSFRQGATGAGETQYF. The CDR3 DNA is TGTGCCAGCAGCTTCCGACAGGGGGCTACGGGAGCGGGGGAGACCCAGTACTTC.

The chain uses TRBV27 and TRBJ2-3, with 12 positions matching TRBD2. CDR1 is MNHEY and CDR2 is SMNVEV in the germline V gene (reference sequence). V lost 3 bases and J lost 5; bases outside the gene matches: 6. CDR3 size: 16 residues. DNA of the CDR3: TGTGCCAGCAGTTTGACTAGCGGGGGAAGGGTAGATACGCAGTATTTT. Its translation is CASSLTSGGRVDTQYF.

The chain carries TRBV9 and TRBJ2-7; D may be TRBD2 (6 bases). The ends were cut back, 0 bases at V and 2 bases at J, with 12 bases in the middle. The CDR3 is made up of 15 amino acids. Germline V CDR1 and CDR2: SGDLS, YYNGEE. The CDR3, as DNA: TGTGCCAGCAGCGTAGCCCCGGGAGCTACCTACGAGCAGTACTTC. It is translated as CASSVAPGATYEQYF.